This T cell receptor (beta chain) stems from a study of control samples from healthy donors and cancer patients. CDR1 is MDHEN, CDR2 SYDVKM, per germline. The CDR3 has 14 residues. V was trimmed by 4 bases and J by 5 bases, leaving 12 bases between them. Sequencing used immunoSEQ multiplex PCR; TCRdb keeps in-frame clones, though not all of them. This sample has roughly 130,000 clones, with around nine tenths found just once. This receptor was identified in a young man in good health. Sequenced: blood. The rearrangement joins TRBV28 to TRBJ1-5; no clear D gene. CDR3 nucleotides: TGTGCCAGCAGTTCTCCAGGTCGAGATCAGCCCCAGCATTTT. It encodes CASSSPGRDQPQHF.